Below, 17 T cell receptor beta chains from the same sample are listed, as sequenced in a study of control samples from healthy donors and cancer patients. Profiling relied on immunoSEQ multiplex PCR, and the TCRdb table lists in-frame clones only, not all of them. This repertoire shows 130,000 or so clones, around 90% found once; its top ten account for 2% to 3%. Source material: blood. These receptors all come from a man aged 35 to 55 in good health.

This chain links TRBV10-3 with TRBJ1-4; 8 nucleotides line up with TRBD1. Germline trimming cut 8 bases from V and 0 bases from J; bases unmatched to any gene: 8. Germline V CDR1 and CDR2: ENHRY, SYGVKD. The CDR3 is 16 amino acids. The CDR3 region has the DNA TGTGCCATCGGAGGACAGGGCCCAGCAACTAATGAAAAACTGTTTTTT. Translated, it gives CAIGGQGPATNEKLFF.

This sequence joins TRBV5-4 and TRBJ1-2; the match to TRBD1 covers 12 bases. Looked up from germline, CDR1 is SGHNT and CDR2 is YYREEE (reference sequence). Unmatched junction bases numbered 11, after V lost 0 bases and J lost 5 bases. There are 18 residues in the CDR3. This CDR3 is CASSLAGTGGLTRYGYTF. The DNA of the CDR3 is TGTGCCAGCAGCTTGGCCGGGACAGGGGGCCTAACAAGATATGGCTACACCTTC.

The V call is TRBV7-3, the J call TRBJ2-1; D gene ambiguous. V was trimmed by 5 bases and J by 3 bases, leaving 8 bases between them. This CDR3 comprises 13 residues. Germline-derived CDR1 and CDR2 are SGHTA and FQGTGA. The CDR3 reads CASSPRHYNEQFF. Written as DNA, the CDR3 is TGTGCCAGCAGCCCCAGGCACTACAATGAGCAGTTCTTC.

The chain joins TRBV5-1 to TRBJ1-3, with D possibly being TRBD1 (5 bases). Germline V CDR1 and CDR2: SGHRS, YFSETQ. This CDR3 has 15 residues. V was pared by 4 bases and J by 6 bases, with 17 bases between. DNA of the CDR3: TGCGCCAGCAGCACGGCCCGGGACGGCCAAAACACCATATATTTT. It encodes CASSTARDGQNTIYF. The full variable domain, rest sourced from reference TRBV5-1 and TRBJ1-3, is KAGVTQTPRYLIKTRGQQVTLSCSPISGHRSVSWYQQTPGQGLQFLFEYFSETQRNKGNFPGRFSGRQFSNSRSEMNVSTLELGDSALYLCASSTARDGQNTIYFGEGSWLTVV.

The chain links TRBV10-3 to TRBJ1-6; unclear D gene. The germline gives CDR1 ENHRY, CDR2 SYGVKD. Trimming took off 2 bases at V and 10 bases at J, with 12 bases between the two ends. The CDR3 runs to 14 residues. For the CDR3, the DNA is TGTGCCATCAGTGAGAATGTAGGTCAGTCACCCCTCCACTTT. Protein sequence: CAISENVGQSPLHF.

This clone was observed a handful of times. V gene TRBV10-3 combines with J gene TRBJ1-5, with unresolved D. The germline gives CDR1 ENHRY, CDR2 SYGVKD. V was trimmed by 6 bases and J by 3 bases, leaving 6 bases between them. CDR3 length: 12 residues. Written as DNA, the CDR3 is TGTGCCATCAGGCAGGACAATCAGCCCCAGCATTTT. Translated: CAIRQDNQPQHF.

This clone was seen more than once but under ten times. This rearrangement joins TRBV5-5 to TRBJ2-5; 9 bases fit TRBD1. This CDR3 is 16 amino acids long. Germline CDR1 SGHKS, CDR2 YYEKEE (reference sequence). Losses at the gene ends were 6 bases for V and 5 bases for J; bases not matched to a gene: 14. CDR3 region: CASTEQGARFAETQYF. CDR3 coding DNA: TGTGCCAGCACGGAACAGGGGGCGCGATTTGCGGAGACCCAGTACTTC.

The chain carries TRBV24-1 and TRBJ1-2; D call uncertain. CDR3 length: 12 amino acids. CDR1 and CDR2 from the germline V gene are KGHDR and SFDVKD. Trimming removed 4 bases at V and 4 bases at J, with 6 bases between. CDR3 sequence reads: CATSDQSYGYTF. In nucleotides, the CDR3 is TGTGCCACCAGTGACCAAAGCTATGGCTACACCTTC.

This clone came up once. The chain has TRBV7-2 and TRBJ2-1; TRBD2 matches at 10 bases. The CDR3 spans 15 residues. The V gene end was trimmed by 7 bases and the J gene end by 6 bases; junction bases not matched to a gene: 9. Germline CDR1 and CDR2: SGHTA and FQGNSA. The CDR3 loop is CASIRERGGPNEQFF. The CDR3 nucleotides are TGTGCCAGCATTCGGGAGCGGGGGGGCCCCAATGAGCAGTTCTTC.

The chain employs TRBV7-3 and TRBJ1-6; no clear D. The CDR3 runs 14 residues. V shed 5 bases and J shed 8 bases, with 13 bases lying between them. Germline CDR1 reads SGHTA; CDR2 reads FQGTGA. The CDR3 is CASSLRPGDSPLHF. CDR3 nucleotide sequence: TGTGCCAGCAGCCTTCGGCCGGGAGATTCACCCCTCCACTTT. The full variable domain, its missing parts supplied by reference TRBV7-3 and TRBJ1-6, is GAGVSQTPSNKVTEKGKYVELRCDPISGHTALYWYRQSLGQGPEFLIYFQGTGAADDSGLPNDRFFAVRPEGSVSTLKIQRTERGDSAVYLCASSLRPGDSPLHFGNGTRLTVT.

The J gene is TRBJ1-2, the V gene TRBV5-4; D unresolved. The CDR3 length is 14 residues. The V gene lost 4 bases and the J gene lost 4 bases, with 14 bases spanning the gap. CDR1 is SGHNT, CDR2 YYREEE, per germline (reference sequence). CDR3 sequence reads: CASSLIPSLYGYTF. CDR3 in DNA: TGTGCCAGCAGCCTGATTCCGAGCCTCTATGGCTACACCTTC. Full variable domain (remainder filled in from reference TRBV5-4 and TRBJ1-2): ETGVTQSPTHLIKTRGQQVTLRCSSQSGHNTVSWYQQALGQGPQFIFQYYREEENGRGNFPPRFSGLQFPNYSSELNVNALELDDSALYLCASSLIPSLYGYTFGSGTRLTVV.

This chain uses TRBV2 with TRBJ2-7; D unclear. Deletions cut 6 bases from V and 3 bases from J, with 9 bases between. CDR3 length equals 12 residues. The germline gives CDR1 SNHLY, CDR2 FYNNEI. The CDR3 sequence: CASRTSVYEQYF. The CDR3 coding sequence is TGTGCCAGCAGGACCTCCGTCTACGAGCAGTACTTC.

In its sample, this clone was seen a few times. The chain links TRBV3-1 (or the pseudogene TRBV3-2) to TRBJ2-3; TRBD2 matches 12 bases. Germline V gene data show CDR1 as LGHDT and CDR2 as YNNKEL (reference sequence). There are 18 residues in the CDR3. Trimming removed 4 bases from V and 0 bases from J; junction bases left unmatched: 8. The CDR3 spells CASSPTSGGEFSTDTQYF. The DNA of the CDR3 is TGTGCCAGCAGCCCGACTAGCGGGGGCGAATTTAGCACAGATACGCAGTATTTT.

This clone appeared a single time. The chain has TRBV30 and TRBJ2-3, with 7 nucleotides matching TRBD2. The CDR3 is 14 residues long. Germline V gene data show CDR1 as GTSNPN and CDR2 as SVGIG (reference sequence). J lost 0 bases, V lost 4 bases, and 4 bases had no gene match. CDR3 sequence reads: CAWNPGGSTDTQYF. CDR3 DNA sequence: TGTGCCTGGAATCCGGGGGGTAGCACAGATACGCAGTATTTT.

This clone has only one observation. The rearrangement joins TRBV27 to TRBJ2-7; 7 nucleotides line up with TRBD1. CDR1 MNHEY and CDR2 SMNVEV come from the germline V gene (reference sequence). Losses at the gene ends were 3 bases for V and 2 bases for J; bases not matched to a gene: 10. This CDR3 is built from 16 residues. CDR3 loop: CASSFDGRGKTYEQYF. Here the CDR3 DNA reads TGTGCCAGCAGTTTTGACGGCAGGGGGAAAACCTACGAGCAGTACTTC.

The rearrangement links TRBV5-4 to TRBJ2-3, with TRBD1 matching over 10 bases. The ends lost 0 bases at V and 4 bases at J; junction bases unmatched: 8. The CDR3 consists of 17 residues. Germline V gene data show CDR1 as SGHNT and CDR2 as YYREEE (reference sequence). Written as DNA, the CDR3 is TGTGCCAGCAGCTTGGGTCGGCGGGACAGGGGCCCAGATACGCAGTATTTT. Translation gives CASSLGRRDRGPDTQYF.

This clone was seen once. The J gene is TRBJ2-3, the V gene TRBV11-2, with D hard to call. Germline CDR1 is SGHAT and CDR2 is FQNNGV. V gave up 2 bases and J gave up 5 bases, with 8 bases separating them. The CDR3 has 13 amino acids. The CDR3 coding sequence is TGTGCCAGCAGCTTACTTTTGGTAGATACGCAGTATTTT. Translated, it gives CASSLLLVDTQYF.